A single sample gave rise to the 31 T cell receptor beta chains below, sequenced in a study of blood T cell repertoires in COVID-19. Produced via immunoSEQ multiplex PCR; TCRdb's table is partial and in-frame only. The sample lists about 82,000 clones; roughly 91% were seen once. The sample taken for sequencing was PBMCs or T cells enriched from blood (not recorded which). The source is a woman in her 50s with acute COVID-19.

In its sample, this clone was seen once. The chain has TRBV19 and TRBJ1-5; 12 bases match TRBD1. CDR3 length: 18 amino acids. Per the germline V gene, CDR1 is LNHDA and CDR2 is SQIVND (reference sequence). V shed 5 bases, J shed 3 bases, and the junction held 11 bases outside the gene matches. The CDR3 spells CASSPTGTGGGHNQPQHF. The CDR3 DNA follows: TGTGCCAGTAGTCCAACCGGGACAGGGGGCGGGCACAATCAGCCCCAGCATTTT. Full variable domain (remainder filled in from reference TRBV19 and TRBJ1-5): DGGITQSPKYLFRKEGQNVTLSCEQNLNHDAMYWYRQDPGQGLRLIYYSQIVNDFQKGDIAEGYSVSREKKESFPLTVTSAQKNPTAFYLCASSPTGTGGGHNQPQHFGDGTRLSIL.

This clone has just a few counts. In DNA form, the CDR3 reads TGTGCCTGGAGCGGAGGGCTGCCCACTGAAGCTTTCTTT. It is translated as CAWSGGLPTEAFF. This rearrangement joins TRBV30 to TRBJ1-1; D is uncertain. This CDR3 is built from 13 residues. Germline CDR1 and CDR2: GTSNPN and SVGIG (reference sequence). Trimming stripped 3 bases from V and 4 bases from J, with 12 bases between.

The V call is TRBV7-7, the J call TRBJ2-5; possibly TRBD1 for D (6 bases). The CDR3 has 16 residues. V was trimmed by 1 base and J by 5 bases, leaving 17 bases between them. CDR1 and CDR2 from the germline V gene are SSHAT and FNYEAQ (reference sequence). The CDR3 loop reads CASSLGGLQGIETQYF. Here the CDR3 DNA reads TGTGCCAGCAGCTTAGGGGGCCTACAGGGTATTGAGACCCAGTACTTC.

This chain joins TRBV3-1 (or the pseudogene TRBV3-2) and TRBJ1-6; 7 bases fit TRBD1. The V gene's germline CDR1 is LGHDT and CDR2 YNNKEL (reference sequence). V trimming: 0 bases; J trimming: 10 bases; junction bases outside the gene matches: 3. The CDR3 runs 14 residues. Here the CDR3 DNA reads TGTGCCAGCAGCCAAGAGTCAGGGGGATCACCCCTCCACTTT. Translation: CASSQESGGSPLHF.

V and J are TRBV18 and TRBJ1-2, with 8 bases lining up with TRBD1. Germline V gene lookup returns CDR1 KGHSH and CDR2 LQKENI. V was pared by 4 bases and J by 3 bases, with 10 bases of the junction left unmatched. The CDR3 length is 16 residues. The CDR3 sequence is CASSLYSADRDYGYTF. For the CDR3, the DNA is TGTGCCAGCTCACTGTATTCCGCGGACAGGGACTATGGCTACACCTTC.

On this clone itself: The same CDR3 also results from other DNA sequences found in this sample. V is TRBV2 and J is TRBJ1-5; D is ambiguous. Germline values: CDR1 SNHLY, CDR2 FYNNEI. Trimming left V 6 bases short and J 0 bases short, with 9 bases between. The CDR3 has 14 amino acids. CDR3 loop: CASSGGNSNQPQHF. The CDR3 DNA reads TGTGCCAGCAGCGGAGGTAATAGCAATCAGCCCCAGCATTTT. The whole variable domain, remainder taken from reference TRBV2 and TRBJ1-5, is EPEVTQTPSHQVTQMGQEVILRCVPISNHLYFYWYRQILGQKVEFLVSFYNNEISEKSEIFDDQFSVERPDGSNFTLKIRSTKLEDSAMYFCASSGGNSNQPQHFGDGTRLSIL.

J is TRBJ2-3 and V is TRBV14; D may be TRBD2 (6 bases). CDR1 and CDR2 (germline): SGHDN, FVKESK. CDR3 length: 16 residues. Trimming removed 1 base from V and 1 base from J, with 12 bases in between. For the CDR3, the DNA is TGTGCCAGCAGCCAAGGAAGGTCTAGCGGCACAGATACGCAGTATTTT. It codes for CASSQGRSSGTDTQYF. Using reference TRBV14 and TRBJ2-3 for the parts outside the CDR3, the full variable domain is EAGVTQFPSHSVIEKGQTVTLRCDPISGHDNLYWYRRVMGKEIKFLLHFVKESKQDESGMPNNRFLAERTGGTYSTLKVQPAELEDSGVYFCASSQGRSSGTDTQYFGPGTRLTVL.

This clone came up once. This chain uses TRBV7-2 with TRBJ2-2; possible D gene TRBD2, 6 bases. The CDR3 consists of 15 residues. Germline loops: CDR1 SGHTA, CDR2 FQGNSA. Trimming cost V 5 bases and J 2 bases, with 12 bases left between them. CDR3 DNA: TGTGCCAGCAGCCTCGGAGGGCACAACACCGGGGAGCTGTTTTTT. Encoded protein: CASSLGGHNTGELFF.

CDR3 in DNA: TGCGCCAGCAGCCCGGGGACCATAGCGGGAGATCATTACGAGCAGTACTTC. Its translation: CASSPGTIAGDHYEQYF. The chain uses TRBV5-1 and TRBJ2-7; 9 bases align to TRBD2. Germline V lookup: CDR1 SGHRS, CDR2 YFSETQ. The CDR3 loop spans 17 amino acids. The V gene end was trimmed by 4 bases and the J gene end by 4 bases; junction bases not matched to a gene: 15.

V and J are TRBV28 and TRBJ1-6; tentatively, D is TRBD1 (5 bases). The length of the CDR3 is 13 residues. Germline lookup yields CDR1 MDHEN and CDR2 SYDVKM. The V end was cut by 5 bases, the J end by 13 bases, with 15 bases between. Written as DNA, the CDR3 is TGTGCCAGCAGTATCGGACGGGGGGTCCCCCTCCACTTT. Translating it yields CASSIGRGVPLHF.

This clone was picked up one time. The chain recombines TRBV14 with TRBJ2-5, with D possibly TRBD1 on 5 matching bases. CDR1 and CDR2 from the germline V gene are SGHDN and FVKESK. Trimming shortened V by 1 base and J by 5 bases, and 14 bases separated the two germline ends. The CDR3 runs to 15 residues. The CDR3 is CASSQGWGPRETQYF. The DNA for the CDR3 is TGTGCCAGCAGCCAAGGGTGGGGCCCTCGGGAGACCCAGTACTTC. The full variable domain, with the rest looked up from reference TRBV14 and TRBJ2-5, is EAGVTQFPSHSVIEKGQTVTLRCDPISGHDNLYWYRRVMGKEIKFLLHFVKESKQDESGMPNNRFLAERTGGTYSTLKVQPAELEDSGVYFCASSQGWGPRETQYFGPGTRLLVL.

The rearrangement links TRBV5-1 to TRBJ1-6, with 8 bases lining up with TRBD1. The V segment lost 4 bases and the J segment 11 bases; nucleotides outside the gene matches: 11. The germline V gene has CDR1 SGHRS and CDR2 YFSETQ. This CDR3 contains 15 residues. CDR3 protein: CASSPQGAEKTPLHF. Written as DNA, the CDR3 is TGCGCCAGCAGCCCCCAGGGGGCAGAAAAAACACCCCTCCACTTT.

The chain joins TRBV7-3 to TRBJ2-1, with 8 bases fitting TRBD2. Germline trimming cut 4 bases from V and 4 bases from J; bases unmatched to any gene: 9. Germline V CDR1 and CDR2: SGHTA, FQGTGA. There are 16 residues in the CDR3. CDR3 in DNA: TGTGCCAGCAGCTACAGCGGGAGCCGGGTGTACAATGAGCAGTTCTTC. Translated: CASSYSGSRVYNEQFF.

V is TRBV11-1 and J is TRBJ2-7; D possibly corresponds to TRBD2 (6 bases). The V gene's germline CDR1 is SGHAT and CDR2 FQDESV (reference sequence). Trimming removed 0 bases at V and 6 bases at J, with 15 bases between. CDR3 length: 15 residues. CDR3: CASSLAGTLSGEQYF. As DNA, the CDR3 is TGTGCCAGCAGCTTAGCAGGGACTTTGTCAGGCGAGCAGTACTTC.

The rearrangement links TRBV4-3 to TRBJ2-7, with a tentative D call TRBD1 (5 bases). Germline V gene sequence: CDR1 LGHNA, CDR2 YSLEER. V was clipped by 0 bases and J by 7 bases, with 13 bases between them. The CDR3 totals 14 residues. CDR3 amino acids: CASSQDISGKEQYF. CDR3 bases: TGCGCCAGCAGCCAAGATATCTCAGGGAAAGAGCAGTACTTC.

The genes are TRBV24-1 and TRBJ1-5, with no clear D. Per the germline V gene, CDR1 is KGHDR and CDR2 is SFDVKD. The CDR3 is 16 amino acids. Between the trimmed V and J ends, which lost 7 bases and 0 bases, there was a span of 15 bases. The CDR3 protein is CATSDGGQSSNQPQHF. As DNA, the CDR3 is TGTGCCACCAGCGACGGAGGGCAGTCTAGCAATCAGCCCCAGCATTTT.

V usage is TRBV3-1 (or the pseudogene TRBV3-2) and J usage is TRBJ2-1; possibly TRBD2 for D (7 bases). The V end was cut by 0 bases, the J end by 6 bases, with 9 bases between. The CDR3 runs to 14 residues. Germline CDR1 LGHDT, CDR2 YNNKEL (reference sequence). CDR3 nucleotide sequence: TGTGCCAGCAGCCAAGATAGGGGGGGCAATGAGCAGTTCTTC. This encodes CASSQDRGGNEQFF.

This rearrangement joins TRBV6-4 to TRBJ2-3, with TRBD2 as a possible D gene (5 bases). The CDR3 contains 15 residues. The V and J ends lost 0 bases and 2 bases respectively, with 9 bases between them. Germline V gene lookup returns CDR1 MRHNA and CDR2 SNTAGT. The CDR3 here is CASSDSLGVTDTQYF. DNA of the CDR3: TGTGCCAGCAGTGACTCTTTGGGAGTCACAGATACGCAGTATTTT.

The J gene is TRBJ2-5, the V gene TRBV7-3; D might be TRBD2 (5 bases). Trimming removed 5 bases from V and 0 bases from J, with 16 bases in between. Germline CDR1 reads SGHTA; CDR2 reads FQGTGA. The CDR3 sequence is 16 residues long. CDR3 nucleotide sequence: TGTGCCAGCAGCCTTAACCTACGCGGGTACCAAGAGACCCAGTACTTC. As protein: CASSLNLRGYQETQYF. Using reference TRBV7-3 and TRBJ2-5 for the parts outside the CDR3, the full variable domain is GAGVSQTPSNKVTEKGKYVELRCDPISGHTALYWYRQSLGQGPEFLIYFQGTGAADDSGLPNDRFFAVRPEGSVSTLKIQRTERGDSAVYLCASSLNLRGYQETQYFGPGTRLLVL.

The sample holds one count of this clone. The chain carries TRBV4-1 and TRBJ2-5; 10 bases match TRBD1. V gave up 0 bases and J gave up 1 base; unmatched junction bases: 5. This CDR3 region has 17 residues. Germline CDR1 MGHRA, CDR2 YSYEKL. CDR3 DNA: TGCGCCAGCAGCCAAGATCAGACAGGGGGCCCCCAAGAGACCCAGTACTTC. This encodes CASSQDQTGGPQETQYF.

This clone came up once. The chain recombines TRBV27 with TRBJ2-7; TRBD1 matches 7 bases. The V segment lost 5 bases and the J segment 4 bases; nucleotides outside the gene matches: 11. This CDR3 has 15 residues. Germline loops: CDR1 MNHEY, CDR2 SMNVEV (reference sequence). In DNA form, the CDR3 reads TGTGCCAGCAGTGCCGCCCCACAGGGGCGGTACGAGCAGTACTTC. Residues: CASSAAPQGRYEQYF.

CDR3 sequence (DNA): TGTGCCTTCGAGACTAGGGGTGGGAGCGAAAAACTGTTTTTT. It codes for CAFETRGGSEKLFF. V usage is TRBV30 and J usage is TRBJ1-4; D may be TRBD1 (5 bases). Trimming took off 7 bases at V and 8 bases at J, with 20 bases between the two ends. CDR1 GTSNPN and CDR2 SVGIG come from the germline V gene (reference sequence). There are 14 residues in the CDR3. The full variable domain, its missing parts supplied by reference TRBV30 and TRBJ1-4, is SQTIHQWPATLVQPVGSPLSLECTVEGTSNPNLYWYRQAAGRGLQLLFYSVGIGQISSEVPQNLSASRPQDRQFILSSKKLLLSDSGFYLCAFETRGGSEKLFFGSGTQLSVL.

This sequence joins TRBV10-3 and TRBJ2-3; D is unresolved. V was pared by 7 bases and J by 1 base, with 9 bases between. Germline CDR1 ENHRY, CDR2 SYGVKD. The CDR3 runs to 13 residues. The CDR3 reads CAIKREGTDTQYF. CDR3 coding DNA: TGTGCCATCAAGAGAGAGGGCACAGATACGCAGTATTTT.

A single count supports this clone. This chain uses TRBV7-9 with TRBJ1-4; TRBD1 matches 9 bases. Germline CDR1 reads SEHNR; CDR2 reads FQNEAQ (reference sequence). Trimming at V came to 5 bases and at J to 8 bases, leaving 9 bases not matched to a gene. This CDR3 has 15 amino acids. CDR3 nucleotide sequence: TGTGCCAGCAGCCAGCGACAGGGGGGAGAGGAAAAACTGTTTTTT. The encoded protein is CASSQRQGGEEKLFF.

J is TRBJ2-5 and V is TRBV6-5, with D tentatively TRBD1 (6 bases). The ends were cut back, 3 bases at V and 5 bases at J, with 16 bases in the middle. This CDR3 region has 15 residues. CDR1 and CDR2 from the germline V gene are MNHEY and SVGAGI. The CDR3 bases are TGTGCCAGCAGTTATGGTCCAGGGGCGAGTGAGACCCAGTACTTC. Protein product: CASSYGPGASETQYF.

This clone was counted a single time. CDR3 bases: TGTGCCACCTTTAAGCGGGAGAATGTAGATACGCAGTATTTT. This codes for CATFKRENVDTQYF. The rearrangement links TRBV6-5 to TRBJ2-3; 8 nucleotides match TRBD2. From germline, CDR1 is MNHEY and CDR2 SVGAGI. This CDR3 region has 14 residues. Trimming cost V 10 bases and J 5 bases; bases outside gene matches: 11.

The rearrangement uses TRBV21-1 and TRBJ1-5; no check of the table's D call, TRBD1, against the DNA was made. TRBV21-1 counts as a pseudogene. The CDR3 runs to 15 residues. CDR3 in amino acids: CASSKARHFNQPQHF. CDR3 bases: TGTGCCAGCAGCAAAGCGAGACACTTCAATCAGCCCCAGCATTTT.

The chain recombines TRBV19 with TRBJ2-7; no reliable D call. The V and J ends lost 8 bases and 6 bases respectively, with 17 bases between them. CDR3 length: 13 residues. Germline V CDR1 and CDR2: LNHDA, SQIVND (reference sequence). CDR3 in DNA: TGTGCCAGTGCGGCTAGTAACTTCGCCGAGCAGTACTTC. Translating gives CASAASNFAEQYF. Based on the CDR3 plus reference TRBV19 and TRBJ2-7, the full variable domain is DGGITQSPKYLFRKEGQNVTLSCEQNLNHDAMYWYRQDPGQGLRLIYYSQIVNDFQKGDIAEGYSVSREKKESFPLTVTSAQKNPTAFYLCASAASNFAEQYFGPGTRLTVT.

This CDR3 reads CASSEDRGSSSGIGDTQYF. The CDR3 DNA reads TGTGCCAGCAGTGAGGACAGGGGGTCCTCTAGCGGGATAGGAGATACGCAGTATTTT. The chain recombines TRBV6-1 with TRBJ2-3; TRBD1 might be the D (10 bases). Trimming removed 3 bases from V and 5 bases from J, with 27 bases in between. The germline V gene has CDR1 MNHNS and CDR2 SASEGT. The CDR3 is 19 residues long.

The rearrangement uses TRBV7-2 and TRBJ2-2; TRBD1 is a possible D gene (5 bases). There are 17 residues in the CDR3. Germline V CDR1 and CDR2: SGHTA, FQGNSA. V gave up 2 bases and J gave up 0 bases, with 13 bases separating them. In nucleotides, the CDR3 is TGTGCCAGCAGCTTAAGTCGTTCAGGGACGAACACCGGGGAGCTGTTTTTT. Residues: CASSLSRSGTNTGELFF. Supplemented by reference TRBV7-2 and TRBJ2-2, the full variable domain reads GAGVSQSPSNKVTEKGKDVELRCDPISGHTALYWYRQSLGQGLEFLIYFQGNSAPDKSGLPSDRFSAERTGGSVSTLTIQRTQQEDSAVYLCASSLSRSGTNTGELFFGEGSRLTVL.

The chain joins TRBV30 to TRBJ2-1, with 14 nucleotides matching TRBD2. Germline-derived CDR1 and CDR2 are GTSNPN and SVGIG (reference sequence). The CDR3 consists of 15 residues. With 2 bases clipped from V and 9 bases from J, the junction kept 6 bases outside the gene matches. CDR3 protein: CAWSTGTSGRGEQFF. DNA for the CDR3: TGTGCCTGGAGTACCGGGACTAGCGGGAGAGGTGAGCAGTTCTTC.